This entry concerns a single T cell receptor beta chain. Its target is not known. The CDR3 totals 18 residues. With 6 bases clipped from V and 2 bases from J, the junction kept 6 bases outside the gene matches. CDR1 is KGHSH, CDR2 LQKENI, per germline. These data originate in a study of beta chain features in type 1 diabetes. Study findings and constraints: The cDNA sequencing approach could over-represent high-TCR-expressing cells. For Type 1 diabetes patients, all four CD4+ subsets carried TCRB CDR3s that were moderately but significantly shorter. Lower insertion and higher deletion counts appeared at VDJ junctions in type 1 diabetes patients. For patients, the naive, central memory and Treg TCRB repertoires appeared more alike than for healthy donors.

Reverse transcribing all isolated RNA meant expressed TCRB transcripts were sequenced. About 3.57 million reads were obtained on average from naive, central memory and regulatory T cell samples. The method was immunoSEQ multiplex PCR; TCRdb's version includes in-frame clones alone and lacks a portion of them. The sample contains about 130,000 clones, 7% to 10% of which appear only once. The receptor comes from a man between 25 and 39 years old with type 1 diabetes. The V gene is TRBV18, the J gene TRBJ2-6; 14 bases fit TRBD2. Sequencing was performed on central memory CD4+ T cells from blood. DNA of the CDR3: TGTGCCAGCTCCCGCGAGGGACTAGCGGGGGCTGGGGCCAACGTCCTGACTTTC. Protein: CASSREGLAGAGANVLTF.